The TCR beta chain described here comes from a study of cytomegalovirus exposure and HLA in healthy donors (dated by TCRdb to the late 2010s). About the full investigation: In an earlier analysis of fewer than 750 of the donors, 276 Gb of sequence data and 95 million to 130 million unique TCR beta sequences from about 179 million T cells were reported. An early release that covered more than 550 HLA-typed donors contained approximately 300 gigabases of sequencing data and tens of millions of unique TCR sequences. The genetic ancestry cluster associated with self-reported Caucasian donors included 65% to 90% of the roughly 400 genotyped donors. The study was designed to test whether signatures of past pathogen exposure could be identified by cataloging public T cell receptors. The study used immunosequencing to profile the T cell repertoires of some 600 subjects and linked those repertoires to cytomegalovirus serostatus. Besides the first cohort of 500 to 700 subjects, a separate validation cohort made up of around 120 different subjects was used. To predict cytomegalovirus infection status, the study brought together high-throughput TCR immunosequencing, statistical association of individual TCRs with disease status, and machine learning. A later analysis re-examined previously published TCR beta repertoires from more than 650 donors and added high-resolution HLA genotyping to investigate patterns of TCR occurrence. The later analysis used no new phenotypic data to find candidate immune exposures, relying instead on TCR beta sequences and their occurrence across donors. In an earlier analysis of 587 of the donors, high-throughput TCR beta sequencing was used to judge whether each TCR beta V gene segment behaved as functional or pseudogenic. Donor age, sex, ethnicity and CMV serostatus were compiled together with the repertoire data. A later genetic analysis took genome-wide SNP genotypes for about three fifths of the 666 donors and used that subset as a discovery cohort. Every discovery cohort repertoire had been produced on one sequencing platform. HLA typing covered class I and class II loci at four-digit resolution. Typing coverage differed by locus: A, B, C, DRB1 and DQB1 were typed in about 620-630 donors, DQA1 in about 510, DPA1 in 606, and DPB1 in just under 490. Roughly 5 DR-DQ haplotypes were handled as single units for association and clustering because linkage in the cohort was strong. Among about 360 genotyped donors of the cohort, an average of approximately 240,000 unique TCR beta nucleotide sequences were sequenced per donor, roughly a sixth of them non-productive.

The cohort was made up of approximately 670 healthy bone marrow donors. At the time of sampling, every cohort member was nominally healthy, though immune exposures that went unrecorded were likely present. The donor tested CMV seropositive and was one of the 289 seropositive cohort members. A peripheral blood sample was collected from each donor, and TCR beta sequencing was performed on peripheral blood mononuclear cells. The Qiagen DNeasy Blood Extraction Kit was used to extract genomic DNA from the blood cell samples. Broader findings and caveats from the paper: Several of the top co-occurrence clusters appeared to be linked to parvovirus B19, influenza, CMV and Epstein-Barr virus, according to a later analysis. Only TCR beta chains were sequenced in this cohort, and the absence of alpha or paired-chain data limited detectable features. A further reported finding was that TCR beta sequences accurately predicted the HLA-A and HLA-B alleles for most subjects in the first cohort. In a later genetic analysis, a missense DCLRE1C variant was associated with V-gene and J-gene trimming of TCR beta chains, and the association was replicated in an independent cohort. Assigning TCR associations to individual alleles was difficult when HLA alleles, especially DR and DQ, strongly co-occurred. It was suggested by the authors that the approach could potentially be generalized to other disease states and immunological phenotypes. Compared with equally common non-associated chains, HLA-associated TCR beta chains in a later analysis were more clonally expanded and had lower generation probabilities. According to a later analysis, most CMV-associated TCR beta chains appeared to be HLA-restricted, and the HLA associations seemed to be driven largely by CMV exposure. Three of the identified cytomegalovirus-associated TCR beta chains were confirmed in vitro to be specific for cytomegalovirus antigens. A later analysis found that TCR association rates varied across HLA loci, with DRB1 alleles showing the most associated TCRs and HLA-C alleles the fewest. Immune exposure information for the cohort was limited to CMV serostatus. The sequencing pipeline was judged likely to have produced a cluster of highly shared sequence variants as a technical artifact. Because HLA typing was unavailable for some donors at each locus, only the typed subset was used in association tests. Sequencing depth was assumed to be roughly uniform across donors in the presence/absence analyses, though that assumption may not hold. Cytomegalovirus status was reported to be diagnosed by the classifier with high specificity and sensitivity in both the original and validation cohorts. Because counts were too low, some 17 rarely observed V segments, including chromosome 9 orphons, were excluded from the earlier analysis of several hundred of the donors. Some IMGT-functional V segments, including TRBV6-2 and TRBV6-3, could not be distinguished by the 87-base-pair reads and were therefore excluded. According to a later genetic analysis, donors in an Asian-associated ancestry cluster had fewer N-insertions in productive TCRs than the approximately 630-donor mean. The study listed approximately 150 TCR beta chains as associated with cytomegalovirus. Linkage disequilibrium might explain the correlated functional status among segregating V segments, but an unknown experimental factor could not be excluded. At a false discovery rate of 0.05, a later analysis linked 15,000 to 20,000 TCR beta sequences to specific HLA alleles. Across donors, most TCR sequences were observed very rarely, whereas some public TCRs were present in many individuals. In an earlier analysis of 587 of the donors, most TCR beta V segments appeared in productive rearrangements about 87% or about 30% of the time, broadly matching IMGT annotations.

Libraries were built with the immunoSEQ multiplex PCR assay. A mixture of 60 forward primers for TCR Vbeta segments and 13 reverse primers for TCR Jbeta segments was used in the multiplex PCR. A multiplex PCR assay on genomic DNA amplified the CDR3 region of rearranged TCR beta genes. Amplified TCR beta libraries were sequenced as 87-base-pair reads on the Illumina HiSeq System. Per the source publication's procedure: In a later analysis, some 80 million unique TCR beta chains were counted across the approximately 640 repertoires, and approximately 9.9 million of these chains were shared by at least two donors. Raw reads were error-corrected and collapsed into unique sequences with a nearest-neighbor algorithm that merged closely related sequences to remove PCR and sequencing errors. CDR3 sequences were aligned to IMGT reference sequences to assign V, D and J gene segments. For a sequence to be retained, at least a six-nucleotide match to both a V gene segment and a J gene segment was required. Rearrangements were called productive when the CDR3 lacked stop codons and stayed in frame with V and J; all others were non-productive. CDR3 was defined by IMGT convention, running from the second conserved V-encoded cysteine to the conserved J-encoded phenylalanine. In an earlier analysis of approximately 590 of the donors, sequences lacking an unambiguous match to a single V gene segment were excluded. An earlier analysis of about 600 of the donors called V segments functional above 56.7% productive rearrangements and segregating when the between-donor standard deviation exceeded 5%. To diagnose cytomegalovirus status from the catalog of TCR beta chain sequences, a statistical classification framework was built. In a later analysis, V and J genes were assigned by comparing TCR nucleotide sequences against IMGT/GENE-DB human TR gene sequences. A later analysis assigned CDR3 sequences and most-parsimonious VDJ recombination scenarios with the TCRdist pipeline. In a later analysis, every TCR beta chain was defined by the combination of its CDR3 amino acid sequence and its V-gene family, and reads without a unique V-gene family were dropped. In a later analysis, nearly 600 highly shared, low-generation-probability nucleotide sequences were removed to address suspected cross-contamination and a sequencing artifact. In a later analysis, a clonal expansion index for each public chain was calculated from normalized within-repertoire ranks of inferred template counts. Generation probabilities in a later analysis came from a VDJ recombination model fitted to out-of-frame rearrangements, and those results were checked against IGoR. In a later analysis, hypergeometric tests were used to score TCR-TCR, TCR-HLA and TCR-CMV co-occurrence, with a repertoire-size bias correction applied to TCR pairs. To estimate false discovery rates, a later analysis permuted the HLA or CMV assignments 20 times. A later analysis grouped co-occurring TCRs with DBSCAN, adding TCRdist sequence similarity when clustering within HLA-allele-positive subsets. For co-occurrence clustering, repertoires with fewer than 30,000 or more than 120,000 public chains were excluded, along with four to six repertoires with anomalous nucleotide sharing. Sourced from immuneACCESS, this table was stored by TCRdb with only in-frame sequences that have V and J called. A share of the clones is absent; for the studies checked, an unresolved V gene accounts for under half, and the remainder has no known explanation. V, J and clone size reflect that table, while D and trimming were determined from the DNA. The sample table records more than 100,000 clones; under 80% of these occur just once. The ten largest clones add up to 25% to 35% of the sample.

There are 15 amino acids in the CDR3, from cysteine to phenylalanine inclusive. The entry retains the CDR3 DNA only, 45 bases that are in frame from base 1. According to the germline V gene, CDR1 reads MNHNS and CDR2 reads SASEGT. This clone showed up just a few times. It lacks a known antigen. An end of the junction differs from the germline gene, which may be a read error. The receptor was derived from a man in his sixties in good health and CMV-seropositive. The sample comprised PBMCs. Here the chain combines TRBV6-1 and TRBJ2-6; 10 bases in between match TRBD1. The sequenced DNA is TGTGCCAGCAGTGACCTCAGACAGGGGGCTCCCGCTAGTTACTTC. Translated, it gives CASSDLRQGAPASYF.